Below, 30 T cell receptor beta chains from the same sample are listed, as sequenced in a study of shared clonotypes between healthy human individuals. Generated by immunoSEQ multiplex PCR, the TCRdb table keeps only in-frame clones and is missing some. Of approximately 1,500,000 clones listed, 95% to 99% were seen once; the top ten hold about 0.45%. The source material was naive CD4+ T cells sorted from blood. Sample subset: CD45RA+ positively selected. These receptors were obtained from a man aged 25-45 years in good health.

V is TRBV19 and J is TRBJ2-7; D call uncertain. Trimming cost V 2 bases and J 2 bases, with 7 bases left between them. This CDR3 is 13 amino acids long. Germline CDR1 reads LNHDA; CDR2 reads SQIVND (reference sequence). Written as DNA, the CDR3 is TGTGCCAGTAGTATAACAGTGGCCTACGAGCAGTACTTC. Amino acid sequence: CASSITVAYEQYF. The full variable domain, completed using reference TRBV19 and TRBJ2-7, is DGGITQSPKYLFRKEGQNVTLSCEQNLNHDAMYWYRQDPGQGLRLIYYSQIVNDFQKGDIAEGYSVSREKKESFPLTVTSAQKNPTAFYLCASSITVAYEQYFGPGTRLTVT.

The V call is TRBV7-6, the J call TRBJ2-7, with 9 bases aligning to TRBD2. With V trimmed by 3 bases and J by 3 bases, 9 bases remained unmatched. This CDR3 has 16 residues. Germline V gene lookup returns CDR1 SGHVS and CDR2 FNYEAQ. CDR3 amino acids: CASSFSGRGSLYEQYF. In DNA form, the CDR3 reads TGTGCCAGCAGCTTTAGCGGGAGAGGCTCACTCTACGAGCAGTACTTC.

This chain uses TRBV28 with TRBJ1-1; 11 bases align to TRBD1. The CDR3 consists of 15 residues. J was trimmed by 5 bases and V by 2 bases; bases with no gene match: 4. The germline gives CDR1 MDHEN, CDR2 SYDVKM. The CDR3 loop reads CASSLPGQGGTEAFF. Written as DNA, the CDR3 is TGTGCCAGCAGTTTACCGGGACAGGGGGGGACTGAAGCTTTCTTT.

The CDR3 here is CASSRGQVAYPEQFF. For the CDR3, the DNA is TGTGCCAGCAGTCGGGGACAGGTAGCATATCCTGAGCAGTTCTTC. The chain couples TRBV28 to TRBJ2-1; TRBD1 matches at 8 bases. This CDR3 contains 15 residues. In germline, CDR1 is MDHEN, CDR2 SYDVKM. J gave up 9 bases and V 5 bases, and 12 bases lay outside the gene matches.

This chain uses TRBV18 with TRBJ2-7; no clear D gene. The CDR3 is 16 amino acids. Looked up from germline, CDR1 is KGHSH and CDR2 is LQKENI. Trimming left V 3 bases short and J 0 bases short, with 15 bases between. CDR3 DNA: TGTGCCAGCTCACCCATCCGGGCTTATACCTCCTACGAGCAGTACTTC. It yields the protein CASSPIRAYTSYEQYF. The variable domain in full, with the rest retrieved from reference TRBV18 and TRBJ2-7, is NAGVMQNPRHLVRRRGQEARLRCSPMKGHSHVYWYRQLPEEGLKFMVYLQKENIIDESGMPKERFSAEFPKEGPSILRIQQVVRGDSAAYFCASSPIRAYTSYEQYFGPGTRLTVT.

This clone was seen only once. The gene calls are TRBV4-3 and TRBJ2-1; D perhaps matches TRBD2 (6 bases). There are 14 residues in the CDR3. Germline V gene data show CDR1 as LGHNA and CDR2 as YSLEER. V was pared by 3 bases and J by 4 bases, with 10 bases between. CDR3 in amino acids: CASSHTGLYNEQFF. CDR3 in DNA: TGCGCCAGCAGCCATACGGGACTGTACAATGAGCAGTTCTTC.

The CDR3 DNA reads TGTGCCAGCAGCCTTCACGACAGGGTTTCCGCCGAGCAGTACTTC. This gives the protein CASSLHDRVSAEQYF. The rearrangement uses TRBV7-8 and TRBJ2-7; 7 bases are a match to TRBD1. The CDR3 loop spans 15 amino acids. The germline gives CDR1 SGHVS, CDR2 FQNEAQ. Trimming took 5 bases from V and 6 from J; bases not matched to a gene: 13.

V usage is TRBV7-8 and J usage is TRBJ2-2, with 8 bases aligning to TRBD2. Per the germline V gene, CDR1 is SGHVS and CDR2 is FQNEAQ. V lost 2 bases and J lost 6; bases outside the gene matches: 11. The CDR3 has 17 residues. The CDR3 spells CASSLSAGGRSPGELFF. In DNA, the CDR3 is TGTGCCAGCAGCTTATCCGCCGGCGGGAGGTCCCCCGGGGAGCTGTTTTTT.

CDR3 DNA sequence: TGTGCCAGCAGTTCGTCGAGACCTAATGAAAAACTGTTTTTT. Translating gives CASSSSRPNEKLFF. The chain combines TRBV6-5 with TRBJ1-4; no reliable D call. The germline V gene encodes CDR1 MNHEY and CDR2 SVGAGI. Between the trimmed V and J ends, which lost 4 bases and 3 bases, there was a span of 9 bases. This CDR3 contains 14 residues.

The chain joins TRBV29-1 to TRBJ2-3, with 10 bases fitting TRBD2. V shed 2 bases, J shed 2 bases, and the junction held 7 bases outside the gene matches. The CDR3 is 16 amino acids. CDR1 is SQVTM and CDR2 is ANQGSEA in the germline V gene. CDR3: CSVELAGVSSTDTQYF. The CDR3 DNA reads TGCAGCGTTGAACTAGCGGGAGTATCCTCCACAGATACGCAGTATTTT.

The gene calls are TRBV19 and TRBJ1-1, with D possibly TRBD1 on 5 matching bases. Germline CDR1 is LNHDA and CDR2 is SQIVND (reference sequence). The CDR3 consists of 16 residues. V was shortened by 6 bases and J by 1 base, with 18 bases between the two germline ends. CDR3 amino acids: CASSVNPGPPNTEAFF. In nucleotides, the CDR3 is TGTGCCAGTAGCGTCAATCCGGGACCGCCGAACACTGAAGCTTTCTTT.

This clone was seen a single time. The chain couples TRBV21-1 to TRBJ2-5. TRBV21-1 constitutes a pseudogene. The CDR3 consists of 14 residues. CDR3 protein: CASSKLVGQETQYF. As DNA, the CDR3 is TGTGCCAGCAGCAAATTGGTGGGTCAGGAGACCCAGTACTTC.

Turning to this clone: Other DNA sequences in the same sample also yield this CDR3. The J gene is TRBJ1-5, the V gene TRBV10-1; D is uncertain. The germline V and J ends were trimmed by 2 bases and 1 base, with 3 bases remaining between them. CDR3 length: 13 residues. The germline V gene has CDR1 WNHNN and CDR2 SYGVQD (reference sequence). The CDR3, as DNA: TGCGCCAGCAGTGAGGGGAGCAATCAGCCCCAGCATTTT. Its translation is CASSEGSNQPQHF.

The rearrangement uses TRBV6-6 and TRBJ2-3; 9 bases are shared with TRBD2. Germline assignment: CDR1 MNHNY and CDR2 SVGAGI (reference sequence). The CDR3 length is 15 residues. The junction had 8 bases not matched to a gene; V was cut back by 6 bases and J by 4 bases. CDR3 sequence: CASSPLREGSDTQYF. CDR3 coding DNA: TGTGCCAGCAGCCCCCTGCGGGAGGGCTCAGATACGCAGTATTTT.

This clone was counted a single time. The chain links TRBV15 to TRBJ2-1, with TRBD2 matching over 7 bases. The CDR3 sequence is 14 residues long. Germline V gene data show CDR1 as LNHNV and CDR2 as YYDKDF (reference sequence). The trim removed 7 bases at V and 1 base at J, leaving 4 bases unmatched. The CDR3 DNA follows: TGTGCCACCAACACCGGGAGGTCCTACAATGAGCAGTTCTTC. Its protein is CATNTGRSYNEQFF.

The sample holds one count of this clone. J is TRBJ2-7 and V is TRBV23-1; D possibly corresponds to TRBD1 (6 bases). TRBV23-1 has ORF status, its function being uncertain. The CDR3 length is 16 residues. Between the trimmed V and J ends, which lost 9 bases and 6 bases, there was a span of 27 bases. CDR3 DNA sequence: TGCGCCAGACCCCCTCTGACAGGTTGGTCCCCGCTCGAGCAGTACTTC. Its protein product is CARPPLTGWSPLEQYF.

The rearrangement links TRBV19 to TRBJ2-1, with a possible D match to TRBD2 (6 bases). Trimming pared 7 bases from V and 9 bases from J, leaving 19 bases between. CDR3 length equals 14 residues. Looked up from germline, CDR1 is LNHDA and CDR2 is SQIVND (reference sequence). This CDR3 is CASTPSSGVGEQFF. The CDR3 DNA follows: TGTGCCAGTACCCCCTCGTCGGGGGTGGGTGAGCAGTTCTTC.

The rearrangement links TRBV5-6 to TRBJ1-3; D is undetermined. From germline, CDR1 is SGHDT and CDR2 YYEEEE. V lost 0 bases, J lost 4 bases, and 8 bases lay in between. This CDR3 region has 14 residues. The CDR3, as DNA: TGTGCCAGCAGCTTGGGGGTAGTCGGAAACACCATATATTTT. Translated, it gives CASSLGVVGNTIYF.

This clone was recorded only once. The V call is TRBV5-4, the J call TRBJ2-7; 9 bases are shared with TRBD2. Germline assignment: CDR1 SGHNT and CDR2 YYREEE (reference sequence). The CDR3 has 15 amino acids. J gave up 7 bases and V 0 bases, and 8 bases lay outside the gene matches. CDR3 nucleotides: TGTGCCAGCAGCTTGGCCCCAGCGGGAGGTTGGGAGCAGTACTTC. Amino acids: CASSLAPAGGWEQYF.

The CDR3 spells CASSSRAGGDQETQYF. The CDR3 nucleotides read TGTGCCAGCTCATCGAGAGCGGGAGGCGACCAAGAGACCCAGTACTTC. The chain carries TRBV18 and TRBJ2-5; 9 nucleotides match TRBD2. This CDR3 contains 16 residues. Germline V gene lookup returns CDR1 KGHSH and CDR2 LQKENI. Germline trimming cut 5 bases from V and 0 bases from J; bases unmatched to any gene: 7.

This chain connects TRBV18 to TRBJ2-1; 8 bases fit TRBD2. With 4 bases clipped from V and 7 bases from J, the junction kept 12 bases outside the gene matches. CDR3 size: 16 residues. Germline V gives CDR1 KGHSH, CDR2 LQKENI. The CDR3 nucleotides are TGTGCCAGCTCACTAACTTTGCGGGAGGCGCGGAATGAGCAGTTCTTC. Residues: CASSLTLREARNEQFF.

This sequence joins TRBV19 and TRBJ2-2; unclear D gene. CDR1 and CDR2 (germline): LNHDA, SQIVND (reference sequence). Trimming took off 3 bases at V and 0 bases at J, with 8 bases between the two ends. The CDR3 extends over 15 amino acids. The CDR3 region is CASSILTPNTGELFF. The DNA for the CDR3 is TGTGCCAGTAGTATTCTCACCCCGAACACCGGGGAGCTGTTTTTT.

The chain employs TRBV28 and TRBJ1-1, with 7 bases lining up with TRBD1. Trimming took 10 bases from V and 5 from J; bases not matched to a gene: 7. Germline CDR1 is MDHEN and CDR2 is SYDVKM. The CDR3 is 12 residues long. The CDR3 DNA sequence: TGTGCCACTAGACAGGGTTGGACTGAAGCTTTCTTT. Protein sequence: CATRQGWTEAFF.

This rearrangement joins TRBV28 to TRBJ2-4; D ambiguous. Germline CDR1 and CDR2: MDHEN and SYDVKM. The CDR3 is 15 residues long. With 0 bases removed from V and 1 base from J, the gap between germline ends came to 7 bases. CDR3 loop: CASSLWGSAKNIQYF. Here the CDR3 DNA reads TGTGCCAGCAGTTTATGGGGTTCGGCCAAAAACATTCAGTACTTC.

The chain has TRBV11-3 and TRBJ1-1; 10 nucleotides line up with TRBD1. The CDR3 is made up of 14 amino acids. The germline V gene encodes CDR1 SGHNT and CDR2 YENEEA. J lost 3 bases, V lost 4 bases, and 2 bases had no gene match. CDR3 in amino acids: CASSSGTGDTEAFF. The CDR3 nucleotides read TGTGCCAGCAGCTCCGGGACAGGGGACACTGAAGCTTTCTTT. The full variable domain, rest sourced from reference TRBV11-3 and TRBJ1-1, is EAGVVQSPRYKIIEKKQPVAFWCNPISGHNTLYWYLQNLGQGPELLIRYENEEAVDDSQLPKDRFSAERLKGVDSTLKIQPAELGDSAVYLCASSSGTGDTEAFFGQGTRLTVV.

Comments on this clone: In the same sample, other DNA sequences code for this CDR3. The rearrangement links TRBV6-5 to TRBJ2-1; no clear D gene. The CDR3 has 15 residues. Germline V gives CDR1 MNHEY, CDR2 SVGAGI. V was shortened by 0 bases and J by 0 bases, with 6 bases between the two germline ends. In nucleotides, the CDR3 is TGTGCCAGCAGTTACTCTGAAGTCTCCTACAATGAGCAGTTCTTC. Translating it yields CASSYSEVSYNEQFF.

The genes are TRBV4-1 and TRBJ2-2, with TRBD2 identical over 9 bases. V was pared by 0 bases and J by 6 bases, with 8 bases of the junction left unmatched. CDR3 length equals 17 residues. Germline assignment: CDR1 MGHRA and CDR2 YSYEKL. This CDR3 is CASSQDLAGGNAGELFF. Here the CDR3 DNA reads TGCGCCAGCAGCCAAGATTTGGCGGGAGGGAATGCCGGGGAGCTGTTTTTT.

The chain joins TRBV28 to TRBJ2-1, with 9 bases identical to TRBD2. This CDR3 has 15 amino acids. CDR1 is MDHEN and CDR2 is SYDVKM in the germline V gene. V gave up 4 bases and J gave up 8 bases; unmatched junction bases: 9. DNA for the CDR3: TGTGCCAGCAGTTCTATAGCGGGAGCAAGTCATGAGCAGTTCTTC. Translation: CASSSIAGASHEQFF.

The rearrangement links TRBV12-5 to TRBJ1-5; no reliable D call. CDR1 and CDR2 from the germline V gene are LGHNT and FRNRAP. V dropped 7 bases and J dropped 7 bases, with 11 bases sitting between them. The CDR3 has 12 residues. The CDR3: CASVNGVQPQHF. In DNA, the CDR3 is TGTGCTAGTGTTAATGGGGTCCAGCCCCAGCATTTT.

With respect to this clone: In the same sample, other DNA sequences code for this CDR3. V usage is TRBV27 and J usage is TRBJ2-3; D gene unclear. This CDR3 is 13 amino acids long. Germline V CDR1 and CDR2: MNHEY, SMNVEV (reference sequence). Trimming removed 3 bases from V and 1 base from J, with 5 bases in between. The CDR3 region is CASSLLRTDTQYF. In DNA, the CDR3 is TGTGCCAGCAGTTTGCTCCGCACAGATACGCAGTATTTT.